What follows are 27 T cell receptor beta chains derived from one specimen sequenced in a study of T-cell reconstitution after alpha-beta-depleted transplantation in children. TCRbeta library construction was performed incorporating unique molecular identifiers. TCRdb independently ran MiXCR on the PCR reads; one entry per CDR3 protein. In the table there are over 550,000 distinct CDR3 sequences, over 9.5% of which are singletons. The sample in question was PBMCs from the stem cell graft donor, obtained from the stem cell graft. The receptors were gathered from a human donor who donated a stem cell graft to a child with acute myeloid leukemia.

This clonotype has only a few counts. The chain links TRBV29-1 to TRBJ1-2; 7 bases are a match to TRBD1. Germline CDR1 is SQVTM and CDR2 is ANQGSEA. Germline trimming cut 6 bases from V and 5 bases from J; bases unmatched to any gene: 9. This CDR3 contains 13 residues. The CDR3 bases are TGCAGCGTCAATCCGGGACAGAGTTATGGCTACACCTTC. Protein product: CSVNPGQSYGYTF.

This clonotype has a count of ten or more. The chain uses TRBV9 and TRBJ2-1; D gene ambiguous. Germline V gene sequence: CDR1 SGDLS, CDR2 YYNGEE. The CDR3 consists of 11 residues. V lost 2 bases and J 8 bases, leaving 5 bases between the germline ends. CDR3 bases: TGTGCCAGCAGCGTGGGGTATGAGCAGTTCTTC. Its translation is CASSVGYEQFF.

This clonotype was recorded many times. The V gene is TRBV25-1, the J gene TRBJ2-7; D unresolved. This CDR3 is built from 12 residues. The ends were cut back, 7 bases at V and 5 bases at J, with 12 bases in the middle. Germline V gene sequence: CDR1 MGHDK, CDR2 SYGVNS. The CDR3 region is CASMVSAHEQYF. The CDR3 DNA follows: TGTGCCAGCATGGTGAGTGCGCACGAGCAGTACTTC.

The chain is built from TRBV5-1 and TRBJ2-3; no definite D call. There are 13 residues in the CDR3. Trimming took 3 bases from V and 5 from J, leaving 10 bases between them. Germline V lookup: CDR1 SGHRS, CDR2 YFSETQ. The CDR3 sequence is CASSSVGEDTQYF. The CDR3 DNA follows: TGCGCCAGCAGCTCGGTCGGCGAAGATACGCAGTATTTT.

This clonotype was observed at least ten times. V and J are TRBV7-8 and TRBJ2-1; 13 positions match TRBD2. Trimming took 5 bases from V and 4 from J; bases not matched to a gene: 5. The CDR3 is 16 residues long. Per germline, CDR1 SGHVS and CDR2 FQNEAQ. CDR3 residues: CASSTGTSGNYNEQFF. In DNA, the CDR3 is TGTGCCAGCAGCACCGGGACTAGCGGGAATTACAATGAGCAGTTCTTC.

Only a few counts were recorded for this clonotype. The V gene is TRBV4-2, the J gene TRBJ2-7; 9 bases fit TRBD2. Germline V gives CDR1 LGHNA, CDR2 YNFKEQ. Trimming took 1 base from V and 4 from J; bases not matched to a gene: 5. The CDR3 runs 15 residues. The CDR3 reads CASSQVASGDYEQYF. The CDR3 DNA reads TGTGCCAGCAGCCAAGTGGCTAGCGGGGATTACGAGCAGTACTTC.

This clonotype was counted only a few times. V is TRBV15 and J is TRBJ2-7; D is tentatively TRBD1 or TRBD2 (6 bases each). CDR1 is LNHNV and CDR2 is YYDKDF in the germline V gene (reference sequence). This CDR3 comprises 16 residues. V lost 0 bases to trimming and J lost 2 bases, with 14 bases between them. The CDR3 is CATSRDRGESAYEQYF. The CDR3 region has the DNA TGTGCCACCAGCAGAGATAGGGGGGAGAGCGCCTACGAGCAGTACTTC.

This clonotype was detected only a few times. The chain recombines TRBV20-1 with TRBJ2-1; 11 bases align to TRBD2. CDR3 length: 15 amino acids. The germline V gene encodes CDR1 DFQATT and CDR2 SNEGSKA (reference sequence). The V gene end was trimmed by 6 bases and the J gene end by 7 bases; junction bases not matched to a gene: 11. This CDR3 reads CSATDSGRAGNEQFF. CDR3 DNA: TGCAGTGCCACCGATAGCGGGAGGGCCGGGAATGAGCAGTTCTTC.

In its sample, this clonotype was seen many times. V gene TRBV5-1 combines with J gene TRBJ2-2; D assignment may be TRBD1 or TRBD2 (5 bases each). V lost 3 bases to trimming and J lost 5 bases, with 11 bases between them. The CDR3 covers 14 residues. Germline CDR1 is SGHRS and CDR2 is YFSETQ. The CDR3 is CASSSGTGTGELFF. The CDR3 nucleotides are TGCGCCAGCAGCTCCGGGACCGGGACCGGGGAGCTGTTTTTT.

This clonotype has ten or more counts. This sequence joins TRBV20-1 and TRBJ1-2; 8 bases line up with TRBD1. The V and J ends lost 6 bases and 4 bases, in that order; junction bases with no gene match: 10. The germline gives CDR1 DFQATT, CDR2 SNEGSKA (reference sequence). This CDR3 has 14 amino acids. The DNA for the CDR3 is TGCAGTGCCGTTCTACAGGGGGGTCCCTATGGCTACACCTTC. Encoded protein: CSAVLQGGPYGYTF.

The chain combines TRBV10-3 with TRBJ2-5, with 8 bases identical to TRBD2. The germline V gene encodes CDR1 ENHRY and CDR2 SYGVKD. J was trimmed by 2 bases and V by 11 bases; bases with no gene match: 10. The CDR3 is 14 residues long. The CDR3 nucleotides are TGTGCCTCGGGGGGCGGGAGGACACAAGAGACCCAGTACTTC. Translated: CASGGGRTQETQYF.

This clonotype was detected once. The chain joins TRBV7-9 to TRBJ2-7; D call uncertain. This CDR3 comprises 14 residues. V lost 1 base, J lost 0 bases, and 7 bases lay in between. Germline lookup yields CDR1 SEHNR and CDR2 FQNEAQ (reference sequence). In DNA form, the CDR3 reads TGTGCCAGCAGCTTAGAGGAAAACTCCTACGAGCAGTACTTC. Translation gives CASSLEENSYEQYF.

This clonotype was seen a handful of times. The gene calls are TRBV12-3 or TRBV12-4 and TRBJ1-6; D is undetermined. V lost 2 bases and J 10 bases, leaving 9 bases between the germline ends. The CDR3 has 13 residues. This chain's CDR3 is CASSLNAQSPLHF. The CDR3 nucleotides read TGTGCCAGCAGTTTAAACGCACAATCACCCCTCCACTTT.

The chain has TRBV3-1 and TRBJ2-1; D is undetermined. Germline V gives CDR1 LGHDT, CDR2 YNNKEL (reference sequence). V shed 3 bases and J shed 0 bases, with 9 bases lying between them. The CDR3 runs 15 residues. The CDR3 DNA follows: TGTGCCAGCAGCCACGGGCGGAGCTCCTACAATGAGCAGTTCTTC. Encoded protein: CASSHGRSSYNEQFF.

This clonotype was detected ten times or more. The chain combines TRBV7-2 with TRBJ2-5, with 9 bases aligning to TRBD1. The J segment lost 5 bases and the V segment lost 1 base, leaving 8 bases of the junction unmatched. The CDR3 extends over 16 amino acids. CDR1 and CDR2 from the germline V gene are SGHTA and FQGNSA. The CDR3, as DNA: TGTGCCAGCAGCTTAGGCGGGACAGGGAGGCGGGAGACCCAGTACTTC. Its protein is CASSLGGTGRRETQYF.

This clonotype was seen more than once but under ten times. The J gene is TRBJ2-3, the V gene TRBV20-1; possibly TRBD2 for D (7 bases). V was clipped by 6 bases and J by 0 bases, with 16 bases between them. This CDR3 spans 15 amino acids. From germline, CDR1 is DFQATT and CDR2 SNEGSKA (reference sequence). The CDR3 sequence is CSASRGGSSTDTQYF. CDR3 DNA sequence: TGCAGTGCCTCGAGGGGGGGCTCTAGCACAGATACGCAGTATTTT.

In this sample, this clonotype turned up many times. The genes are TRBV5-5 and TRBJ2-7; the D gene could be TRBD1 or TRBD2 (5 bases each). Germline CDR1 reads SGHKS; CDR2 reads YYEKEE (reference sequence). The CDR3 consists of 14 residues. Trimming left V 1 base short and J 3 bases short, with 11 bases between. The CDR3 is CASSLISGLYEQYF. CDR3 bases: TGTGCCAGCAGCTTGATTTCGGGGCTCTACGAGCAGTACTTC.

CDR3 sequence: CASSYRDRHEQYF. The CDR3, as DNA: TGTGCCAGCAGTTACAGGGACAGGCACGAGCAGTACTTC. The rearrangement uses TRBV6-5 and TRBJ2-7; 8 bases map to TRBD1. Germline values: CDR1 MNHEY, CDR2 SVGAGI. The CDR3 extends over 13 amino acids. Trimming took 2 bases from V and 5 from J; bases not matched to a gene: 2.

This clonotype was detected ten times or more. The V gene is TRBV6-1, the J gene TRBJ2-1; a weak D match, TRBD1 (5 bases). Trimming pared 6 bases from V and 8 bases from J, leaving 20 bases between. Germline V lookup: CDR1 MNHNS, CDR2 SASEGT. The CDR3 spans 15 residues. The CDR3 DNA is TGTGCCAGCAGACCCCTAGTAAAGGGGCCTTATGAGCAGTTCTTC. Its protein product is CASRPLVKGPYEQFF.

The gene calls are TRBV9 and TRBJ2-1; D possibly corresponds to TRBD2 (6 bases). CDR3 size: 18 residues. CDR1 and CDR2 (germline): SGDLS, YYNGEE. The V end lost 0 bases, the J end lost 6 bases, and 22 bases lay between the germline ends. The CDR3 protein is CASSVAGGLAMGGNEQFF. CDR3 in DNA: TGTGCCAGCAGCGTAGCCGGTGGGCTAGCGATGGGTGGCAATGAGCAGTTCTTC.

This clonotype was seen a few times. The chain links TRBV12-3 or TRBV12-4 to TRBJ2-7, with unresolved D. Trimming removed 4 bases from V and 4 bases from J, with 17 bases in between. The CDR3 is made up of 15 amino acids. The CDR3 loop is CASSSYREPRYEQYF. CDR3 in DNA: TGTGCCAGCAGTTCTTACAGAGAGCCCCGGTACGAGCAGTACTTC.

The CDR3 DNA is TGCGCCAGCAGCCAAGATGTGGGCAGGAGCTACGAGCAGTACTTC. It yields the protein CASSQDVGRSYEQYF. The gene calls are TRBV4-3 and TRBJ2-7; D is unclear. CDR3 length equals 15 residues. Germline loops: CDR1 LGHNA, CDR2 YSLEER. The germline V and J ends were trimmed by 0 bases and 3 bases, with 12 bases remaining between them.

Notes on this clonotype: The limits of the CDR3 on the DNA are not certain, so only TCRdb's listed CDR3 is given. The genes are TRBV12-1 and TRBJ1-3. TRBV12-1 is a recognized pseudogene. The CDR3 totals 17 residues, both ends included. The CDR3 here is CARGFGLGTISGNTIYF.

This sequence joins TRBV2 and TRBJ1-5; possibly TRBD1 for D (5 bases). CDR1 and CDR2 from the germline V gene are SNHLY and FYNNEI. The CDR3 spans 15 residues. V was trimmed by 0 bases and J by 4 bases, leaving 10 bases between them. The CDR3 spells CASSEARSGNQPQHF. DNA of the CDR3: TGTGCCAGCAGTGAAGCGCGGTCAGGGAATCAGCCCCAGCATTTT.

This clonotype was counted a few times. The genes are TRBV5-5 and TRBJ2-5; tentatively, D is TRBD2 (6 bases). Per the germline V gene, CDR1 is SGHKS and CDR2 is YYEKEE (reference sequence). V lost 4 bases and J 2 bases, leaving 15 bases between the germline ends. The CDR3 has 15 amino acids. The CDR3 region has the DNA TGTGCCAGCAGCACCCACCTAGCGCAACAAGAGACCCAGTACTTC. This gives the protein CASSTHLAQQETQYF.

This clonotype has just a few counts. V is TRBV7-9 and J is TRBJ2-7, with TRBD1 as a possible D gene (6 bases). The V end was cut by 1 base, the J end by 6 bases, with 16 bases between. CDR1 and CDR2 from the germline V gene are SEHNR and FQNEAQ (reference sequence). The CDR3 extends over 15 amino acids. As DNA, the CDR3 is TGTGCCAGCAGCTTAGGGACAGTAGCCGCCCCCGAGCAGTACTTC. Protein: CASSLGTVAAPEQYF.

This clonotype has ten or more counts. This chain connects TRBV29-1 to TRBJ2-3, with D tentatively TRBD1 (5 bases). CDR3 size: 13 residues. V was trimmed by 5 bases and J by 0 bases, leaving 9 bases between them. CDR1 is SQVTM and CDR2 is ANQGSEA in the germline V gene. The CDR3 loop reads CSVRQGSTDTQYF. In DNA form, the CDR3 reads TGCAGCGTTAGGCAGGGAAGCACAGATACGCAGTATTTT.